This T cell receptor beta chain is drawn from a study of control samples from healthy donors and cancer patients. Germline V gene sequence: CDR1 SGHTA, CDR2 FQGTGA. V trimming: 4 bases; J trimming: 9 bases; junction bases outside the gene matches: 24. CDR3 length equals 19 residues. The assay was immunoSEQ multiplex PCR, and TCRdb's table has in-frame clones only and misses some. This sample has about 54,000 clones; approximately 95% occur once, and the top ten carry about 1.9%. This clonotype originated in a young woman in good health. The sequenced sample consisted of blood. The genes are TRBV7-3 and TRBJ2-1; 7 bases align to TRBD2. The CDR3 region has the DNA TGTGCCAGCAGCTCAAACCATCAGACTAGCAGCCCCCTTAGCGGTGAGCAGTTCTTC. This codes for CASSSNHQTSSPLSGEQFF.